This T cell receptor beta chain was captured in a study of blood T cell repertoires in COVID-19. For the study at large: Samples came from the United States, Italy and Spain, spanning acute and convalescent COVID-19. The analysed material was cDNA or gDNA that came from T cells, B-cell-depleted T cells, or PBMCs.

The CDR3 extends over 15 amino acids. With 3 bases clipped from V and 5 bases from J, the junction kept 7 bases outside the gene matches. Germline V gene sequence: CDR1 MGHRA, CDR2 YSYEKL. Methods used by the authors: Nucleated cell counts were estimated from reference gene primer amplification. Clones were sequenced by immunoSEQ multiplex PCR, and TCRdb holds only the in-frame ones, with some missing. The V and J calls and clone size come from that table; D and trimming were worked out from the DNA. The data show just under 50,000 clones, roughly 86% seen once. The chain couples TRBV4-1 to TRBJ2-5; TRBD1 agrees at 9 bases. The TCR was taken from a human donor in a cohort sampled during active COVID-19. The specimen was peripheral blood. CDR3: CASSHGQGLEETQYF. The CDR3 DNA reads TGCGCCAGCAGCCATGGACAGGGGTTGGAGGAGACCCAGTACTTC.